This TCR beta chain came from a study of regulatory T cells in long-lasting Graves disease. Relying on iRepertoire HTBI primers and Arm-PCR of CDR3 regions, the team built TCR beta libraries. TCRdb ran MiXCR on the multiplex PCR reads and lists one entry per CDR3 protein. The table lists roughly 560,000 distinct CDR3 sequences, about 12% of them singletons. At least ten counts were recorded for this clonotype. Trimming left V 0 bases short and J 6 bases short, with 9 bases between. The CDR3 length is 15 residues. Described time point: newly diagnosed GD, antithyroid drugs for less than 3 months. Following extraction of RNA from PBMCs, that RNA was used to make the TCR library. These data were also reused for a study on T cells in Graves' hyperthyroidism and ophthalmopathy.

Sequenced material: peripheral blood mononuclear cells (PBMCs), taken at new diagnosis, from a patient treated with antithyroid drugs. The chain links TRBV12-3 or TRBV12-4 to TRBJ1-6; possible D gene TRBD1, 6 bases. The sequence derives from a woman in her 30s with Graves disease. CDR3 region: CASSLASGVNSPLHF. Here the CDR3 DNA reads TGTGCCAGCAGTTTAGCTTCAGGGGTTAATTCACCCCTCCACTTT.